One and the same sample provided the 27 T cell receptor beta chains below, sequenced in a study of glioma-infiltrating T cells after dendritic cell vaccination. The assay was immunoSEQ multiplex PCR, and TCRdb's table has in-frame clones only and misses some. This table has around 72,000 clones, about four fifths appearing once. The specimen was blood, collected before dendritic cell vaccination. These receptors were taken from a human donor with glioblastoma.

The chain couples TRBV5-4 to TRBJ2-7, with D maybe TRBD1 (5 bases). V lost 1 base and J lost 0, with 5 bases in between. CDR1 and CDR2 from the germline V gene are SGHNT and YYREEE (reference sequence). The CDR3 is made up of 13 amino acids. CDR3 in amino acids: CASSLTGSYEQYF. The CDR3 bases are TGTGCCAGCAGCTTGACAGGCTCCTACGAGCAGTACTTC.

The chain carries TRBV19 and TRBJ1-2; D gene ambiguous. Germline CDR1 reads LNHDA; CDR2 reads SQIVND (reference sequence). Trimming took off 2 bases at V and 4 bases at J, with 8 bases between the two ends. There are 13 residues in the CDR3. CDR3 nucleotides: TGTGCCAGTAGTATAAAAGGAGGCTATGGCTACACCTTC. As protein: CASSIKGGYGYTF.

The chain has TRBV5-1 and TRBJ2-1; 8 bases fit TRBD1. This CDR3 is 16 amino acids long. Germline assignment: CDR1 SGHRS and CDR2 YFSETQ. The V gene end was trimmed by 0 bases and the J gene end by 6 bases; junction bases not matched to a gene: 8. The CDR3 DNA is TGCGCCAGCAGCTTGGGCCTTGGACAGGGAGGCAATGAGCAGTTCTTC. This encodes CASSLGLGQGGNEQFF.

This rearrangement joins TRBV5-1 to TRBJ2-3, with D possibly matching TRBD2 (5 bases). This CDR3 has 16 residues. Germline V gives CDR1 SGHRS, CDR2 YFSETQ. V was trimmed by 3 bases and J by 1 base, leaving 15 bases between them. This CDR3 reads CASSSTLAGRTDTQYF. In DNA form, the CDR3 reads TGCGCCAGCAGCTCTACCCTAGCTGGGCGCACAGATACGCAGTATTTT.

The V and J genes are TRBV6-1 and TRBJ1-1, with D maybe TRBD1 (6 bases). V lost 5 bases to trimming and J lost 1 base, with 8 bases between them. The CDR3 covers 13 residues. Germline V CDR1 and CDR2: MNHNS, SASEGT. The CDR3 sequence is CASSSQGNTEAFF. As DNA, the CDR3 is TGTGCCAGCAGTTCACAGGGGAACACTGAAGCTTTCTTT.

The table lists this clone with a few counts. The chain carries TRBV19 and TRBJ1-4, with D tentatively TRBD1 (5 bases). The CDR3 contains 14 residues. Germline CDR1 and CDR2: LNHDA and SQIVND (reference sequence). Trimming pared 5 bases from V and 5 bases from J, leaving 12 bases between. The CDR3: CASSQTAVNEKLFF. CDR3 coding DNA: TGTGCCAGTAGTCAGACAGCCGTAAATGAAAAACTGTTTTTT.

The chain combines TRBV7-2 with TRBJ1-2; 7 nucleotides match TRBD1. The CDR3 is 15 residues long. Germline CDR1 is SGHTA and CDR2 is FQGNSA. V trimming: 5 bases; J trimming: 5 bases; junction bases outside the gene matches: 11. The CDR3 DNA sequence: TGTGCCAGCAGCGCCCGAGCCGGGACAGAATATGGCTACACCTTC. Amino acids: CASSARAGTEYGYTF.

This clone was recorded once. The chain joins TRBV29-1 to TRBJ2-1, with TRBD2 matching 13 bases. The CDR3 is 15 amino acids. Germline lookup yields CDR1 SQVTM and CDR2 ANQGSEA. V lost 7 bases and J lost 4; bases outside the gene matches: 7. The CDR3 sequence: CSARTSGGYYNEQFF. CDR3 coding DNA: TGCAGCGCAAGGACTAGCGGGGGTTATTACAATGAGCAGTTCTTC.

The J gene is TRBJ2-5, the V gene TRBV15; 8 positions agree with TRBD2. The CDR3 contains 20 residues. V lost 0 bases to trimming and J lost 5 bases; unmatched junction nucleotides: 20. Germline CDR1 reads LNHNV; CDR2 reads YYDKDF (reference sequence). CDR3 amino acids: CATSRDVEGTSGAPGETQYF. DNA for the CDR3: TGTGCCACCAGCAGAGATGTAGAAGGAACTAGCGGTGCGCCGGGGGAGACCCAGTACTTC.

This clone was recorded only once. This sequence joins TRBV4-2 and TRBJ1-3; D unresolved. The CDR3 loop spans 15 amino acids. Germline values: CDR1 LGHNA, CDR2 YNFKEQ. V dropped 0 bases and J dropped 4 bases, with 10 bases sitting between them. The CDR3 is CASSQEDGKGNTIYF. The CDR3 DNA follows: TGTGCCAGCAGCCAAGAGGACGGGAAGGGAAACACCATATATTTT.

The CDR3: CASSPGSYSYEQYF. CDR3 DNA: TGTGCCAGCAGCCCTGGGAGTTACTCCTACGAGCAGTACTTC. The J gene is TRBJ2-7, the V gene TRBV7-3; possible D gene TRBD2, 5 bases. This CDR3 is 14 amino acids long. Germline V gene sequence: CDR1 SGHTA, CDR2 FQGTGA. The V end was cut by 5 bases, the J end by 0 bases, with 11 bases between.

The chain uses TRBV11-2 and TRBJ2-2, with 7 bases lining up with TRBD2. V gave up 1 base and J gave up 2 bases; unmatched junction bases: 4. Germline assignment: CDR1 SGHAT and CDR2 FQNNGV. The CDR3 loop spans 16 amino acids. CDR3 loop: CASSLVLAANTGELFF. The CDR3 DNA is TGTGCCAGCAGCTTAGTCCTAGCGGCAAACACCGGGGAGCTGTTTTTT.

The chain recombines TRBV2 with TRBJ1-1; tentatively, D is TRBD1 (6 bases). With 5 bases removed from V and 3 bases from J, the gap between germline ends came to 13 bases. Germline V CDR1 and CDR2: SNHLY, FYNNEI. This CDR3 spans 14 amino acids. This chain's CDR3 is CASSPQGADTEAFF. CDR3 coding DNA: TGTGCCAGCAGTCCACAGGGCGCGGACACTGAAGCTTTCTTT.

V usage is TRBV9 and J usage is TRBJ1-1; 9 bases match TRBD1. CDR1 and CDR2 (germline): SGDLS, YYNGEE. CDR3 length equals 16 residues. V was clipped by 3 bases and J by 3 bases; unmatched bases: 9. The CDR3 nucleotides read TGTGCCAGCAGCGAAGGGACAGGGCATTTGGACACTGAAGCTTTCTTT. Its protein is CASSEGTGHLDTEAFF.

The DNA for the CDR3 is TGTGCCAGCAGCGATGGACAGCATAATGAAAAACTGTTTTTT. The encoded protein is CASSDGQHNEKLFF. The chain recombines TRBV11-3 with TRBJ1-4, with D tentatively TRBD1 (6 bases). Germline assignment: CDR1 SGHNT and CDR2 YENEEA. V was shortened by 5 bases and J by 4 bases, with 11 bases between the two germline ends. This CDR3 spans 14 amino acids.

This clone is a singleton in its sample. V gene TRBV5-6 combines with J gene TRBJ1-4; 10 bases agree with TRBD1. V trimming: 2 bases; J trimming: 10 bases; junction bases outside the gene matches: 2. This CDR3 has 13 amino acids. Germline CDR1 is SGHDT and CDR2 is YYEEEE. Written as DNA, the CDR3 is TGTGCCAGCAGCTTCCGGGACAGGGGAAAACTGTTTTTT. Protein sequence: CASSFRDRGKLFF. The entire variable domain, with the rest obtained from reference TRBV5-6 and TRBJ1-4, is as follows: DAGVTQSPTHLIKTRGQQVTLRCSPKSGHDTVSWYQQALGQGPQFIFQYYEEEERQRGNFPDRFSGHQFPNYSSELNVNALLLGDSALYLCASSFRDRGKLFFGSGTQLSVL.

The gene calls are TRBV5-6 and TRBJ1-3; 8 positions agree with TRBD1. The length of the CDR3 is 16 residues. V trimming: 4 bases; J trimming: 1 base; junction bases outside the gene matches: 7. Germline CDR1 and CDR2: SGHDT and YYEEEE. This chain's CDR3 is CASSQRDRTSGNTIYF. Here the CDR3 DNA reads TGTGCCAGCAGCCAGCGGGACAGGACTTCTGGAAACACCATATATTTT.

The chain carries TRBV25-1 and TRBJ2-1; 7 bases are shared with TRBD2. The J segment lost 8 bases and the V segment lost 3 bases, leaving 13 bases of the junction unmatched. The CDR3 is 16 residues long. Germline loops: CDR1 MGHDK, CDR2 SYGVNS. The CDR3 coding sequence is TGTGCCAGCAGTGACCCTCGGGGGGACGGGTTGGATGAGCAGTTCTTC. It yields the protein CASSDPRGDGLDEQFF.

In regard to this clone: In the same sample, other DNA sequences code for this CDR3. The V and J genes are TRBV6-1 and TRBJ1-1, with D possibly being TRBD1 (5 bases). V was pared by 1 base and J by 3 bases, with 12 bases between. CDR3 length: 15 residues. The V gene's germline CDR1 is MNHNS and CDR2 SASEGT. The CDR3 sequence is CASSEVGGGHTEAFF. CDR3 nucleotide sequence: TGTGCCAGCAGTGAAGTGGGGGGGGGTCACACTGAAGCTTTCTTT.

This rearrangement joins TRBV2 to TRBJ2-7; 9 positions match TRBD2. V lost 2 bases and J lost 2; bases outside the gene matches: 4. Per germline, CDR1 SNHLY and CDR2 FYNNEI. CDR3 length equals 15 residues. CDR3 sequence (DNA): TGTGCCAGCAGTGAAAGTCTAGCGGGGACCTACGAGCAGTACTTC. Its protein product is CASSESLAGTYEQYF.

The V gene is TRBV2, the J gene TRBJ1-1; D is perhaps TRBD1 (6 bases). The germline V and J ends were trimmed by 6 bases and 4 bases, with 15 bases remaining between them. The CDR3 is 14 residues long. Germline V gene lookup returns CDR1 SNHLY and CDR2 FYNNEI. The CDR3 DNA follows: TGTGCCAGCAGAATAAACAGGGTGGGCACTGAAGCTTTCTTT. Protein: CASRINRVGTEAFF.

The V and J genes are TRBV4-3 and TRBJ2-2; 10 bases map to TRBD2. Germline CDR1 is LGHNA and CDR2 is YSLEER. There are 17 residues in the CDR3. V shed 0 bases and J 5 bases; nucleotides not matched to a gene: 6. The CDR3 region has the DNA TGCGCCAGCAGCCAAGATATGAGCGGGGGGGCAACCGGGGAGCTGTTTTTT. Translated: CASSQDMSGGATGELFF.

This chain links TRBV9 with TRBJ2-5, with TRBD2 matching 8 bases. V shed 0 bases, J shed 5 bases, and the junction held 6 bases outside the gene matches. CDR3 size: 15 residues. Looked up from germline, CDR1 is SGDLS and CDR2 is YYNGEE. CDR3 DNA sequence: TGTGCCAGCAGCGTAGACGGGGGGGCCGAGGAGACCCAGTACTTC. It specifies CASSVDGGAEETQYF.

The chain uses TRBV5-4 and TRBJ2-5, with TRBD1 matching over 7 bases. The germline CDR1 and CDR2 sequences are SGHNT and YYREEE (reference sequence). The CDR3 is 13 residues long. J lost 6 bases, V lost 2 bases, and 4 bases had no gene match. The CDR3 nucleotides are TGTGCCAGCAGCTTCAGGGGGATGCAGACCCAGTACTTC. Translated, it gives CASSFRGMQTQYF.

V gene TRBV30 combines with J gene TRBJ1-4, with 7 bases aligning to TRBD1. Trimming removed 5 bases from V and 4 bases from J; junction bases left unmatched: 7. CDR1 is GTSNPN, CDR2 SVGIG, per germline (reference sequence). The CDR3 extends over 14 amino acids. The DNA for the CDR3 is TGTGCCTGGCTCTCAGGGGGTGGTAATGAAAAACTGTTTTTT. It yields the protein CAWLSGGGNEKLFF. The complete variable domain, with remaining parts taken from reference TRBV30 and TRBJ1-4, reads SQTIHQWPATLVQPVGSPLSLECTVEGTSNPNLYWYRQAAGRGLQLLFYSVGIGQISSEVPQNLSASRPQDRQFILSSKKLLLSDSGFYLCAWLSGGGNEKLFFGSGTQLSVL.

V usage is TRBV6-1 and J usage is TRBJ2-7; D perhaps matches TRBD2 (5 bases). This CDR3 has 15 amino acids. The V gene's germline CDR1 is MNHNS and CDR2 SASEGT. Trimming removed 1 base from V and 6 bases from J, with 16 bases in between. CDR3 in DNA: TGTGCCAGCAGTGAAGAGTCTAGGGCTGAGGGCGAGCAGTACTTC. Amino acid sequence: CASSEESRAEGEQYF.

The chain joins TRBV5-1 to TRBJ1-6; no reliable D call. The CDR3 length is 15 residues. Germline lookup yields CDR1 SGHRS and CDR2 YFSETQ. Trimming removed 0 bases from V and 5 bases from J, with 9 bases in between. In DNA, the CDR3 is TGCGCCAGCAGCTTGGGGGAGCCGGATAATTCACCCCTCCACTTT. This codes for CASSLGEPDNSPLHF.